This entry describes one T cell receptor beta chain. Profiled with immunoSEQ multiplex PCR; TCRdb holds only in-frame clones, not every one. The data hold 500,000 to 550,000 clones, with 90% to 96% observed a single time. Germline V lookup: CDR1 LNHDA, CDR2 SQIVND (reference sequence). Trimming pared 8 bases from V and 0 bases from J, leaving 14 bases between. CDR3 length equals 15 residues. This entry is derived from a study of shared clonotypes between healthy human individuals. This chain links TRBV19 with TRBJ1-3, with D tentatively TRBD1 (6 bases). This receptor was taken from a woman aged 25-40 years in good health. Sequencing was carried out using naive CD4+ T cells sorted from blood. Sample subset: CD45RA+ positively selected. In nucleotides, the CDR3 is TGTGCCAGTTCTGGGATGGACAGCTCTGGAAACACCATATATTTT. It translates to CASSGMDSSGNTIYF. The full variable domain, its missing parts supplied by reference TRBV19 and TRBJ1-3, is DGGITQSPKYLFRKEGQNVTLSCEQNLNHDAMYWYRQDPGQGLRLIYYSQIVNDFQKGDIAEGYSVSREKKESFPLTVTSAQKNPTAFYLCASSGMDSSGNTIYFGEGSWLTVV.